Below, 30 T cell receptor beta chains from the same sample are listed, as sequenced in a study of cytomegalovirus exposure and HLA in healthy donors. PCR was performed using 60 Vbeta and 13 Jbeta primers. TCRdb keeps only in-frame clones here, not all; method: immunoSEQ multiplex PCR. The data show over 95,000 clones, about 75% seen once. Material: PBMCs. The receptors derive from a middle-aged woman in good health and CMV-seropositive.

This chain links TRBV18 with TRBJ1-1; TRBD1 aligns across 7 bases. Germline CDR1 and CDR2: KGHSH and LQKENI. V shed 4 bases and J 11 bases; nucleotides not matched to a gene: 13. The CDR3 is 14 amino acids. CDR3 nucleotides: TGTGCCAGCTCACTTGGCCAGGGGGATAGAAGGGCTTTCTTT. The encoded protein is CASSLGQGDRRAFF.

DNA for the CDR3: TGTGCCAGCAGCTTAGGGAGGAACACTGAAGCTTTCTTT. Protein: CASSLGRNTEAFF. The rearrangement links TRBV11-2 to TRBJ1-1, with no clear D. Germline CDR1 is SGHAT and CDR2 is FQNNGV. There are 13 residues in the CDR3. V lost 1 base, J lost 1 base, and 4 bases lay in between.

This clone was seen at least ten times. The V call is TRBV12-1, the J call TRBJ1-3; the D call of TRBD1 is as the table states it, not checked on the DNA. TRBV12-1 is labeled a pseudogene. The CDR3 is 14 amino acids. The CDR3 sequence is CASSHRWPRNTIYF. The CDR3 bases are TGTGCCAGCAGTCACCGCTGGCCCAGAAACACCATATATTTT.

The chain couples TRBV6-5 to TRBJ2-5, with TRBD1 identical over 8 bases. Trimming cost V 5 bases and J 3 bases; bases outside gene matches: 8. Germline V gene sequence: CDR1 MNHEY, CDR2 SVGAGI. This CDR3 comprises 15 residues. The CDR3 loop is CASSPWTGIEETQYF. CDR3 nucleotides: TGTGCCAGCAGTCCCTGGACAGGGATCGAAGAGACCCAGTACTTC.

CDR3 protein: CASTPWGGASWEQYF. CDR3 DNA sequence: TGTGCCAGCACCCCCTGGGGGGGCGCGAGTTGGGAGCAGTACTTC. V gene TRBV2 combines with J gene TRBJ2-7; D might be TRBD2 (7 bases). V lost 7 bases and J lost 7, with 23 bases in between. Per the germline V gene, CDR1 is SNHLY and CDR2 is FYNNEI. The CDR3 covers 15 residues.

This chain uses TRBV14 with TRBJ2-1; D perhaps matches TRBD2 (6 bases). The V and J ends lost 3 bases and 4 bases respectively, with 10 bases between them. Germline assignment: CDR1 SGHDN and CDR2 FVKESK. The CDR3 has 14 amino acids. The CDR3 loop reads CASSHTAGYNEQFF. CDR3 DNA: TGTGCCAGCAGCCACACGGCGGGATACAATGAGCAGTTCTTC.

The chain couples TRBV4-2 to TRBJ1-5; D is undetermined. Per germline, CDR1 LGHNA and CDR2 YNFKEQ. Trimming pared 5 bases from V and 1 base from J, leaving 12 bases between. CDR3 size: 15 residues. The DNA for the CDR3 is TGTGCCAGCAGCTACGGGGTGGGGAGCAATCAGCCCCAGCATTTT. Its translation: CASSYGVGSNQPQHF.

The V and J genes are TRBV18 and TRBJ1-2, with 7 bases fitting TRBD1. Germline trimming cut 2 bases from V and 0 bases from J; bases unmatched to any gene: 0. Germline V gene data show CDR1 as KGHSH and CDR2 as LQKENI. The CDR3 spans 14 residues. CDR3 region: CASSPGQANYGYTF. CDR3 DNA: TGTGCCAGCTCACCAGGACAGGCTAACTATGGCTACACCTTC. Based on the CDR3 plus reference TRBV18 and TRBJ1-2, the full variable domain is NAGVMQNPRHLVRRRGQEARLRCSPMKGHSHVYWYRQLPEEGLKFMVYLQKENIIDESGMPKERFSAEFPKEGPSILRIQQVVRGDSAAYFCASSPGQANYGYTFGSGTRLTVV.

In the case of this clone: The sample contains more than one DNA sequence encoding this CDR3. The chain links TRBV5-1 to TRBJ2-7, with 7 bases lining up with TRBD1. After removal of 0 bases from V and 2 bases from J, the junction contained 2 bases not matched to a gene. This CDR3 is 14 amino acids long. The V gene's germline CDR1 is SGHRS and CDR2 YFSETQ. The CDR3 loop is CASSLGQGPYEQYF. The CDR3 region has the DNA TGCGCCAGCAGCTTGGGACAGGGTCCCTACGAGCAGTACTTC.

This clone turned up a few times. The rearrangement joins TRBV6-5 to TRBJ2-5, with D uncertain. TRBJ2-7 matches the DNA end more closely, so the J call is doubtful. The CDR3 is 13 residues long. Germline values: CDR1 MNHEY, CDR2 SVGAGI. The CDR3 nucleotides are TGTGCCAGCAGTTACGGTTCTCCCTACGAGCAGTACTTC. This translates into CASSYGSPYEQYF.

In this sample, this clone turned up a few times. This chain links TRBV29-1 with TRBJ1-1; D possibly corresponds to TRBD1 (5 bases). Germline CDR1 is SQVTM and CDR2 is ANQGSEA. V lost 7 bases and J 3 bases, leaving 6 bases between the germline ends. This CDR3 has 10 amino acids. Written as DNA, the CDR3 is TGCAGCGCGGGGGACACTGAAGCTTTCTTT. Translated: CSAGDTEAFF.

The chain links TRBV5-1 to TRBJ2-7, with D maybe TRBD1 (5 bases). Germline CDR1 is SGHRS and CDR2 is YFSETQ. The CDR3 has 14 residues. V was cut by 1 base and J by 5 bases, with 13 bases left in between. The CDR3 region is CASSLKQVGDEQYF. The CDR3 DNA reads as TGCGCCAGCAGCTTGAAACAGGTCGGCGACGAGCAGTACTTC.

J is TRBJ2-2 and V is TRBV5-6; 11 bases agree with TRBD2. Germline assignment: CDR1 SGHDT and CDR2 YYEEEE. V was clipped by 0 bases and J by 4 bases; unmatched bases: 5. The CDR3 runs to 17 residues. The CDR3 DNA is TGTGCCAGCAGCTTGGTCCTAGCGGGGGGTTTCACCGGGGAGCTGTTTTTT. Amino acids: CASSLVLAGGFTGELFF.

This rearrangement joins TRBV4-1 to TRBJ1-2; a weak D match, TRBD1 (6 bases). The germline V gene encodes CDR1 MGHRA and CDR2 YSYEKL. CDR3 length: 17 residues. The V end lost 1 base, the J end lost 2 bases, and 17 bases lay between the germline ends. DNA of the CDR3: TGCGCCAGCAGCCAAGGGAGGATCACAGGGCACAACTATGGCTACACCTTC. Residues: CASSQGRITGHNYGYTF.

The chain employs TRBV7-2 and TRBJ2-5; 8 bases match TRBD1. The CDR3 is 15 residues long. With 6 bases clipped from V and 5 bases from J, the junction kept 11 bases outside the gene matches. Germline CDR1 SGHTA, CDR2 FQGNSA. Here the CDR3 reads CASSYQGARRETQYF. CDR3 nucleotide sequence: TGTGCCAGCAGTTATCAGGGGGCCCGTCGCGAGACCCAGTACTTC. The full variable domain, its missing parts supplied by reference TRBV7-2 and TRBJ2-5, is GAGVSQSPSNKVTEKGKDVELRCDPISGHTALYWYRQSLGQGLEFLIYFQGNSAPDKSGLPSDRFSAERTGGSVSTLTIQRTQQEDSAVYLCASSYQGARRETQYFGPGTRLLVL.

This chain joins TRBV6-5 and TRBJ1-5, with D perhaps matching TRBD1 (6 bases). Germline assignment: CDR1 MNHEY and CDR2 SVGAGI. V dropped 8 bases and J dropped 7 bases, with 15 bases sitting between them. The CDR3 contains 13 residues. CDR3 DNA: TGTGCCAGCGGTCTACAGGGAAAGCAGCCCCAGCATTTT. Amino acid sequence: CASGLQGKQPQHF.

V is TRBV30 and J is TRBJ2-4; TRBD1 is a possible D gene (5 bases). This CDR3 has 13 residues. V dropped 0 bases and J dropped 9 bases, with 12 bases sitting between them. Per the germline V gene, CDR1 is GTSNPN and CDR2 is SVGIG (reference sequence). CDR3: CAWSVQGASIQYF. CDR3 nucleotides: TGTGCCTGGAGTGTACAAGGGGCCAGCATTCAGTACTTC.

V gene TRBV7-9 combines with J gene TRBJ1-1; D perhaps matches TRBD1 (5 bases). The CDR3 contains 14 residues. Trimming pared 8 bases from V and 5 bases from J, leaving 18 bases between. CDR1 is SEHNR and CDR2 is FQNEAQ in the germline V gene (reference sequence). DNA of the CDR3: TGTGCCAGCCCCGTCAGGCCCCGGGGGACTGAAGCTTTCTTT. Protein product: CASPVRPRGTEAFF. The full variable domain, with the rest looked up from reference TRBV7-9 and TRBJ1-1, is DTGVSQNPRHKITKRGQNVTFRCDPISEHNRLYWYRQTLGQGPEFLTYFQNEAQLEKSRLLSDRFSAERPKGSFSTLEIQRTEQGDSAMYLCASPVRPRGTEAFFGQGTRLTVV.

This chain joins TRBV5-1 and TRBJ2-6; no clear D gene. Germline CDR1 SGHRS, CDR2 YFSETQ. The CDR3 runs 17 residues. The V and J ends lost 0 bases and 4 bases respectively, with 14 bases between them. The CDR3 sequence: CASSLAFSERGANVLTF. CDR3 nucleotides: TGCGCCAGCAGCTTGGCCTTCTCAGAACGCGGGGCCAACGTCCTGACTTTC.

The chain recombines TRBV5-4 with TRBJ1-1, with D unresolved. The V and J ends lost 6 bases and 2 bases respectively, with 17 bases between them. CDR3 length: 15 amino acids. CDR1 is SGHNT and CDR2 is YYREEE in the germline V gene (reference sequence). CDR3 region: CASTSISTYNTEAFF. As DNA, the CDR3 is TGTGCCAGCACCTCAATATCAACTTACAACACTGAAGCTTTCTTT.

The chain combines TRBV5-1 with TRBJ1-2, with 9 bases that match TRBD1. The CDR3 consists of 14 residues. J lost 8 bases, V lost 4 bases, and 9 bases had no gene match. The germline V gene has CDR1 SGHRS and CDR2 YFSETQ. CDR3 coding DNA: TGCGCCAGCAGCGACACCACAGGGGGCGGGGGCTACACCTTC. This translates into CASSDTTGGGGYTF.

The V and J genes are TRBV6-6 and TRBJ1-1; 7 bases match TRBD1. The V segment lost 6 bases and the J segment 0 bases; nucleotides outside the gene matches: 7. This CDR3 contains 15 residues. CDR1 is MNHNY and CDR2 is SVGAGI in the germline V gene (reference sequence). The CDR3 spells CASSLLGQVNTEAFF. In DNA, the CDR3 is TGTGCCAGCAGCCTTCTCGGACAGGTGAACACTGAAGCTTTCTTT.

V gene TRBV10-1 combines with J gene TRBJ1-1; TRBD1 might be the D (6 bases). Germline V gene sequence: CDR1 WNHNN, CDR2 SYGVQD (reference sequence). V lost 3 bases, J lost 1 base, and 12 bases lay in between. There are 15 residues in the CDR3. The CDR3 DNA follows: TGCGCCAGCAGTGATGGGGGCCGTTCGAACACTGAAGCTTTCTTT. Protein product: CASSDGGRSNTEAFF.

This clone occurred a few times. CDR3 nucleotide sequence: TGTGCCTGGTTATCCTTCTCTGGGGCCAACGTCCTGACTTTC. Amino acids: CAWLSFSGANVLTF. The chain employs TRBV30 and TRBJ2-6; D not certain. Between the trimmed V and J ends, which lost 5 bases and 0 bases, there was a span of 8 bases. Germline V gene lookup returns CDR1 GTSNPN and CDR2 SVGIG (reference sequence). This CDR3 spans 14 amino acids.

V is TRBV5-1 and J is TRBJ1-3, with D possibly being TRBD1 (5 bases). The V gene's germline CDR1 is SGHRS and CDR2 YFSETQ. V lost 0 bases to trimming and J lost 2 bases, with 9 bases between them. The CDR3 is 15 residues long. The chain's CDR3 is CASSLEAGTGNTIYF. CDR3 nucleotides: TGCGCCAGCAGCTTGGAGGCAGGGACTGGAAACACCATATATTTT. Full variable domain (outside the CDR3, taken from reference TRBV5-1 and TRBJ1-3): KAGVTQTPRYLIKTRGQQVTLSCSPISGHRSVSWYQQTPGQGLQFLFEYFSETQRNKGNFPGRFSGRQFSNSRSEMNVSTLELGDSALYLCASSLEAGTGNTIYFGEGSWLTVV.

This chain connects TRBV10-3 to TRBJ2-1; TRBD2 might be the D (6 bases). The CDR3 loop spans 13 amino acids. V was shortened by 9 bases and J by 6 bases, with 15 bases between the two germline ends. CDR1 is ENHRY and CDR2 is SYGVKD in the germline V gene. The CDR3 DNA sequence: TGTGCCATGGGGACTCCCTCTGGCAATGAGCAGTTCTTC. Encoded protein: CAMGTPSGNEQFF.

In this sample, this clone turned up a few times. The chain couples TRBV6-1 to TRBJ1-1; no definite D call. Germline V CDR1 and CDR2: MNHNS, SASEGT. V lost 6 bases and J 11 bases, leaving 16 bases between the germline ends. The length of the CDR3 is 12 residues. The CDR3 DNA follows: TGTGCCAGCAGACATTCACTACTTGGGGCTTTCTTT. Amino acid sequence: CASRHSLLGAFF.

V usage is TRBV5-4 and J usage is TRBJ2-5; the match to TRBD2 covers 9 bases. There are 14 residues in the CDR3. CDR1 and CDR2 from the germline V gene are SGHNT and YYREEE (reference sequence). Germline trimming cut 1 base from V and 5 bases from J; bases unmatched to any gene: 3. This chain's CDR3 is CASSLRAGGETQYF. DNA of the CDR3: TGTGCCAGCAGCTTGAGGGCGGGAGGGGAGACCCAGTACTTC.

The V gene is TRBV7-9, the J gene TRBJ1-1; tentatively, D is TRBD1 (6 bases). There are 14 residues in the CDR3. Germline V CDR1 and CDR2: SEHNR, FQNEAQ (reference sequence). V lost 5 bases and J lost 4, with 14 bases in between. Here the CDR3 reads CASSLDSESTEAFF. CDR3 coding DNA: TGTGCCAGCAGCCTGGACAGTGAGAGCACTGAAGCTTTCTTT.

J is TRBJ2-2 and V is TRBV7-2; D not resolved. Trimming pared 0 bases from V and 1 base from J, leaving 9 bases between. The CDR3 contains 16 residues. Germline V CDR1 and CDR2: SGHTA, FQGNSA. The CDR3 loop reads CASSLAWQRNTGELFF. The DNA for the CDR3 is TGTGCCAGCAGCTTAGCGTGGCAGCGGAACACCGGGGAGCTGTTTTTT.